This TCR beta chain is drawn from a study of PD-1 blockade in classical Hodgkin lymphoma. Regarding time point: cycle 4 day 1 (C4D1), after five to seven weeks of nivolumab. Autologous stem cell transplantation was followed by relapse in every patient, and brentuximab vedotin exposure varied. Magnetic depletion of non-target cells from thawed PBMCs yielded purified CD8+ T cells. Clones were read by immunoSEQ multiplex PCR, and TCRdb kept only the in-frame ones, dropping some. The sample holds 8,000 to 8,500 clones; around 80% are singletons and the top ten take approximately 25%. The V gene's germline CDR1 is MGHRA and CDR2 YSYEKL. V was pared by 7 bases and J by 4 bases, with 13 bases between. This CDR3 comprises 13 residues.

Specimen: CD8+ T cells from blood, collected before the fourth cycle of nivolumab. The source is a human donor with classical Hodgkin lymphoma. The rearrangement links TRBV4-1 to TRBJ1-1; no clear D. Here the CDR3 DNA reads TGCGCCAGCACCCCCAACCCGAGCACTGAAGCTTTCTTT. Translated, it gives CASTPNPSTEAFF.